Below are 23 T cell receptor beta chains sequenced from a single sample in a study of T-cell reconstitution after alpha-beta-depleted transplantation in children. Preparation of the TCRbeta library was carried out with unique molecular identifiers. TCRdb redid the calling of the PCR reads with MiXCR, one entry per CDR3 protein. This table has approximately 490,000 distinct CDR3 sequences, more than 9% appearing once. Specimen: PBMCs, collected before TCRalphabeta/CD19-depleted stem cell transplant. These receptors came from a child younger than 10 with inherited bone marrow failure, due to receive a stem cell transplant.

The chain is built from TRBV7-2 and TRBJ2-1, with a possible D match to TRBD1 (5 bases). V lost 6 bases to trimming and J lost 11 bases, with 17 bases between them. Germline CDR1 and CDR2: SGHTA and FQGNSA. This CDR3 spans 13 amino acids. The DNA for the CDR3 is TGTGCCAGCAGTTTTCCACTAAGACAGAAGCAGTTCTTC. It encodes CASSFPLRQKQFF. Supplemented by reference TRBV7-2 and TRBJ2-1, the full variable domain reads GAGVSQSPSNKVTEKGKDVELRCDPISGHTALYWYRQSLGQGLEFLIYFQGNSAPDKSGLPSDRFSAERTGGSVSTLTIQRTQQEDSAVYLCASSFPLRQKQFFGPGTRLTVL.

Many counts were recorded for this clonotype. The J gene is TRBJ2-5, the V gene TRBV5-5; 11 nucleotides align to TRBD2. V shed 3 bases, J shed 3 bases, and the junction held 4 bases outside the gene matches. Germline V gene data show CDR1 as SGHKS and CDR2 as YYEKEE (reference sequence). The CDR3 spans 15 residues. The DNA of the CDR3 is TGTGCCAGCAGCTATGGGACTAGCGGAAAAGAGACCCAGTACTTC. Translating it yields CASSYGTSGKETQYF.

This clonotype was found many times. The gene calls are TRBV27 and TRBJ2-7, with D unresolved. V was cut by 3 bases and J by 2 bases, with 11 bases left in between. The V gene's germline CDR1 is MNHEY and CDR2 SMNVEV (reference sequence). The CDR3 sequence is 14 residues long. CDR3 bases: TGTGCCAGCAGTTTTTCGGACGGAGCCTACGAGCAGTACTTC. It specifies CASSFSDGAYEQYF.

This clonotype was recorded at least ten times. The chain employs TRBV29-1 and TRBJ1-4; tentative D call: TRBD1 (6 bases). CDR3 length: 14 amino acids. Per germline, CDR1 SQVTM and CDR2 ANQGSEA. The V end lost 7 bases, the J end lost 2 bases, and 14 bases lay between the germline ends. CDR3 amino acids: CSGKDTGTNEKLFF. The DNA of the CDR3 is TGCAGCGGCAAAGATACAGGGACTAATGAAAAACTGTTTTTT. The variable domain in full, completed from reference TRBV29-1 and TRBJ1-4, reads SAVISQKPSRDICQRGTSLTIQCQVDSQVTMMFWYRQQPGQSLTLIATANQGSEATYESGFVIDKFPISRPNLTFSTLTVSNMSPEDSSIYLCSGKDTGTNEKLFFGSGTQLSVL.

This clonotype appeared a few times. The chain recombines TRBV6-5 with TRBJ1-2; no clear D. Germline assignment: CDR1 MNHEY and CDR2 SVGAGI. The CDR3 is 14 amino acids. V was pared by 2 bases and J by 8 bases, with 15 bases between. CDR3 in amino acids: CASSYTEGGRGYTF. CDR3 nucleotide sequence: TGTGCCAGCAGTTACACCGAGGGAGGGCGAGGCTACACCTTC.

This clonotype was seen ten or more times. The chain joins TRBV20-1 to TRBJ2-7, with D perhaps TRBD1 (5 bases). Germline lookup yields CDR1 DFQATT and CDR2 SNEGSKA (reference sequence). V was cut by 3 bases and J by 3 bases, with 9 bases left in between. The CDR3 length is 12 residues. The CDR3 here is CSASSGFYEQYF. Written as DNA, the CDR3 is TGCAGTGCTAGTTCAGGGTTCTACGAGCAGTACTTC.

This clonotype was recorded many times. The rearrangement uses TRBV19 and TRBJ2-1, with D possibly TRBD2 on 6 matching bases. The CDR3 sequence is 15 residues long. The germline CDR1 and CDR2 sequences are LNHDA and SQIVND (reference sequence). Trimming removed 1 base from V and 4 bases from J, with 11 bases in between. Written as DNA, the CDR3 is TGTGCCAGTAGTATAGGGCAGGGAGGTTACAATGAGCAGTTCTTC. Its translation: CASSIGQGGYNEQFF.

V and J are TRBV20-1 and TRBJ2-1, with D tentatively TRBD2 (6 bases). Germline V gene data show CDR1 as DFQATT and CDR2 as SNEGSKA (reference sequence). This CDR3 spans 13 amino acids. Between the trimmed V and J ends, which lost 0 bases and 9 bases, there was a span of 12 bases. CDR3 sequence: CSARDDGSAEQFF. The CDR3 DNA follows: TGCAGTGCTAGAGATGACGGGAGTGCTGAGCAGTTCTTC.

This clonotype was recorded many times. The V call is TRBV10-3, the J call TRBJ1-1; no reliable D call. V dropped 2 bases and J dropped 4 bases, with 8 bases sitting between them. The CDR3 has 13 amino acids. Germline V gene data show CDR1 as ENHRY and CDR2 as SYGVKD. CDR3 amino acids: CAISEDYGTEAFF. As DNA, the CDR3 is TGTGCCATCAGTGAGGATTACGGCACTGAAGCTTTCTTT.

This clonotype was counted many times. The chain uses TRBV6-2 or TRBV6-3 and TRBJ2-3; D gene uncertain. Germline V gene lookup returns CDR1 MNHEY and CDR2 SVGEGT. Trimming pared 6 bases from V and 4 bases from J, leaving 11 bases between. The CDR3 sequence is 13 residues long. The CDR3 DNA follows: TGTGCCAGCAGATCCCAAGGGTCAGATACGCAGTATTTT. Translated: CASRSQGSDTQYF.

There are many counts of this clonotype. The rearrangement uses TRBV20-1 and TRBJ1-5; 7 bases fit TRBD1. Germline trimming cut 2 bases from V and 6 bases from J; bases unmatched to any gene: 10. CDR3 length: 15 residues. Looked up from germline, CDR1 is DFQATT and CDR2 is SNEGSKA (reference sequence). The CDR3: CSARPFGQVGQPQHF. In DNA form, the CDR3 reads TGCAGTGCTAGACCCTTCGGACAGGTGGGTCAGCCCCAGCATTTT.

In its sample, this clonotype was seen many times. The chain has TRBV12-3 or TRBV12-4 and TRBJ2-2; possible D gene TRBD1, 6 bases. The CDR3 loop spans 16 amino acids. V was pared by 5 bases and J by 6 bases, with 19 bases between. The CDR3 region is CASSPFGGRGSGELFF. The CDR3 DNA is TGTGCCAGCAGTCCTTTTGGTGGCAGGGGTTCCGGGGAGCTGTTTTTT.

This clonotype was counted only a few times. The chain combines TRBV10-3 with TRBJ1-1; tentative D call: TRBD1 (5 bases). V gave up 3 bases and J gave up 0 bases, with 14 bases separating them. The CDR3 spans 16 residues. Germline V lookup: CDR1 ENHRY, CDR2 SYGVKD. The CDR3 spells CAISEGSWGLNTEAFF. In DNA form, the CDR3 reads TGTGCCATCAGTGAAGGATCTTGGGGCCTGAACACTGAAGCTTTCTTT.

This clonotype turned up a few times. The chain employs TRBV28 and TRBJ2-5; D may be TRBD1 (5 bases). The germline V gene has CDR1 MDHEN and CDR2 SYDVKM. V lost 3 bases to trimming and J lost 5 bases, with 22 bases between them. This CDR3 comprises 17 residues. The CDR3 reads CASSLYPGQGFEETQYF. CDR3 nucleotide sequence: TGTGCCAGCAGTTTGTATCCGGGTCAGGGTTTCGAGGAGACCCAGTACTTC.

This clonotype was seen more than once but under ten times. The genes are TRBV19 and TRBJ2-1; 9 positions agree with TRBD2. The J segment lost 2 bases and the V segment lost 3 bases, leaving 5 bases of the junction unmatched. The CDR3 loop spans 16 amino acids. Looked up from germline, CDR1 is LNHDA and CDR2 is SQIVND (reference sequence). The CDR3 protein is CASSIRLADPYNEQFF. The CDR3, as DNA: TGTGCCAGTAGTATTAGACTAGCGGATCCCTACAATGAGCAGTTCTTC.

About this clonotype itself: A much larger clone is a single base away; this may be a read error. The chain has TRBV29-1 and TRBJ2-3; the D call may be TRBD1 or TRBD2 (5 bases each). Germline V CDR1 and CDR2: SQVTM, ANQGSEA. The CDR3 length is 15 residues. The DNA of the CDR3 is TGCAGCGGGAGAATGAGGGACGTTCGAATAGATAAGCAGTATTTT. It translates to CSGRMRDVRIDKQYF.

The chain carries TRBV19 and TRBJ2-7; D may be TRBD1 or TRBD2 (5 bases each). V lost 3 bases, J lost 3 bases, and 9 bases lay in between. The CDR3 loop spans 13 amino acids. The V gene's germline CDR1 is LNHDA and CDR2 SQIVND (reference sequence). As DNA, the CDR3 is TGTGCCAGTAGTATCAGGGACCTCTACGAGCAGTACTTC. This encodes CASSIRDLYEQYF. Drawing the rest from reference TRBV19 and TRBJ2-7, the complete variable domain is DGGITQSPKYLFRKEGQNVTLSCEQNLNHDAMYWYRQDPGQGLRLIYYSQIVNDFQKGDIAEGYSVSREKKESFPLTVTSAQKNPTAFYLCASSIRDLYEQYFGPGTRLTVT.

This clonotype was observed at least ten times. A read error may produce the germline difference seen at one junction end. The CDR3 nucleotides are TGTGCCAGCAGTCCGCGGGGAACCGGGGAGCTGTTTTTT. This sequence encodes CASSPRGTGELFF. The rearrangement links TRBV5-1 to TRBJ2-2; D may be TRBD2 (6 bases). This CDR3 has 13 amino acids. CDR1 is SGHRS and CDR2 is YFSETQ in the germline V gene.

Notes on this clonotype: A much bigger clone sits one base away, suggesting this may be a read error. The rearrangement uses TRBV6-2 or TRBV6-3 and TRBJ1-2; D is possibly TRBD1 (6 bases). CDR3 length equals 11 residues. Trimming took 8 bases from V and 4 from J, leaving 8 bases between them. Per germline, CDR1 MNHEY and CDR2 SVGEGT. The chain's CDR3 is CASGGIYGYTF. The DNA for the CDR3 is TGTGCCAGCGGGGGCATCTATGGCTACACCTTC.

At least ten counts were recorded for this clonotype. V is TRBV7-2 and J is TRBJ2-2; tentatively, D is TRBD2 (7 bases). CDR1 is SGHTA and CDR2 is FQGNSA in the germline V gene. The CDR3 loop spans 16 amino acids. Trimming took off 6 bases at V and 6 bases at J, with 20 bases between the two ends. Written as DNA, the CDR3 is TGTGCCAGCAGTCCCTCGGGGGGCGGGACGGCCGGGGAGCTGTTTTTT. This encodes CASSPSGGGTAGELFF.

This clonotype has only a few counts. The CDR3 is CASSLEIPNNEQFF. CDR3 nucleotide sequence: TGTGCCAGCAGCTTGGAGATCCCCAACAATGAGCAGTTCTTC. The chain links TRBV5-4 to TRBJ2-1; D gene unclear. Germline V gene lookup returns CDR1 SGHNT and CDR2 YYREEE (reference sequence). This CDR3 has 14 amino acids. V dropped 0 bases and J dropped 5 bases, with 9 bases sitting between them.

This clonotype was seen repeatedly, ten times or more. The chain recombines TRBV6-1 with TRBJ2-7, with D possibly being TRBD2 (6 bases). V gave up 5 bases and J gave up 3 bases, with 17 bases separating them. This CDR3 contains 15 residues. The V gene's germline CDR1 is MNHNS and CDR2 SASEGT. Here the CDR3 reads CASSLRELRGYEQYF. The CDR3 DNA is TGTGCCAGCAGTCTTCGGGAGCTAAGGGGCTACGAGCAGTACTTC.

The CDR3 is CASSVIGSPLHF. The CDR3 DNA is TGTGCCAGCAGTGTTATCGGTTCACCCCTCCACTTT. V gene TRBV28 combines with J gene TRBJ1-6; no definite D call. Germline-derived CDR1 and CDR2 are MDHEN and SYDVKM. V lost 5 bases and J 9 bases, leaving 8 bases between the germline ends. This CDR3 spans 12 amino acids.